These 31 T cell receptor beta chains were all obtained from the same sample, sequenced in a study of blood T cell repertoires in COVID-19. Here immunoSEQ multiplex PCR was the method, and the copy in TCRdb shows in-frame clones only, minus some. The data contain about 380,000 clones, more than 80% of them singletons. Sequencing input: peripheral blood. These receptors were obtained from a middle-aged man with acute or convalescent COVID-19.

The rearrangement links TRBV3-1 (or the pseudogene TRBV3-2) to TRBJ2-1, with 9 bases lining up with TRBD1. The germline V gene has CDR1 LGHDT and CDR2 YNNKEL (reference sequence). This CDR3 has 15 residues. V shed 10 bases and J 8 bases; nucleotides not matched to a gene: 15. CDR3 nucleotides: TGTGCCATTGCACCCGGGACAGGGCCAACGGATGAGCAGTTCTTC. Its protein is CAIAPGTGPTDEQFF.

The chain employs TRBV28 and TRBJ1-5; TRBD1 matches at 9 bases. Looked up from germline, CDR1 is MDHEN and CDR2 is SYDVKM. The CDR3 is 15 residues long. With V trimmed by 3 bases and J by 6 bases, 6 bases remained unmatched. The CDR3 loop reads CASSFRTGVGQPQHF. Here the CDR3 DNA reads TGTGCCAGCAGTTTTCGGACAGGGGTGGGTCAGCCCCAGCATTTT. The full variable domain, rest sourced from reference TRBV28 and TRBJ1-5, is DVKVTQSSRYLVKRTGEKVFLECVQDMDHENMFWYRQDPGLGLRLIYFSYDVKMKEKGDIPEGYSVSREKKERFSLILESASTNQTSMYLCASSFRTGVGQPQHFGDGTRLSIL.

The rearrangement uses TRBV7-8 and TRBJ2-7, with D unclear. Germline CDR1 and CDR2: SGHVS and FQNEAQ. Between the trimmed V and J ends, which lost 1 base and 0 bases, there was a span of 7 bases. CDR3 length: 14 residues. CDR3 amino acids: CASSLGSLSYEQYF. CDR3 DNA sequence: TGTGCCAGCAGCTTAGGGTCACTCTCCTACGAGCAGTACTTC.

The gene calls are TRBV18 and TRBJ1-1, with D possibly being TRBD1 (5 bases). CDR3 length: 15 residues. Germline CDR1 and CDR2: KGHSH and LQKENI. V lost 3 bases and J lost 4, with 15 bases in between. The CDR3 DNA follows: TGTGCCAGCTCACCTAGGCGCGCTAGGGGCACTGAAGCTTTCTTT. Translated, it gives CASSPRRARGTEAFF.

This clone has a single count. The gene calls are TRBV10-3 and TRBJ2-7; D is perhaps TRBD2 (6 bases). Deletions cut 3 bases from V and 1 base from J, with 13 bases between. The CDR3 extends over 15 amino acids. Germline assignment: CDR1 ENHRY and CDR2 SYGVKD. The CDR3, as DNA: TGTGCCATCAGTGACGGAGGGCGGGCATCCTACGAGCAGTACTTC. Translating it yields CAISDGGRASYEQYF.

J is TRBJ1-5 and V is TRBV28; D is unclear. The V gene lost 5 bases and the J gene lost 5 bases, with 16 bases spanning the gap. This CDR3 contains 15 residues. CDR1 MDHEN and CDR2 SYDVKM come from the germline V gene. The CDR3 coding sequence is TGTGCCAGCAGTCCCGAGGCTAACGGATATCAGCCCCAGCATTTT. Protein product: CASSPEANGYQPQHF.

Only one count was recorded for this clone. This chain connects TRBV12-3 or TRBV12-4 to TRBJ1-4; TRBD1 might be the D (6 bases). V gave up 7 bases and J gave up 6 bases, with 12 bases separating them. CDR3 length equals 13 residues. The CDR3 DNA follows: TGTGCCAGCACAATAGGACAGTATGAAAAACTGTTTTTT. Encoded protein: CASTIGQYEKLFF.

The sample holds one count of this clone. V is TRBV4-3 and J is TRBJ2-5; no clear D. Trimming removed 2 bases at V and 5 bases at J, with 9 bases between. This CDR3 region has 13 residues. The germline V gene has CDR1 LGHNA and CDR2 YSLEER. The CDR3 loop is CASSQTFGETQYF. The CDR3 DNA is TGCGCCAGCAGCCAAACCTTCGGGGAGACCCAGTACTTC.

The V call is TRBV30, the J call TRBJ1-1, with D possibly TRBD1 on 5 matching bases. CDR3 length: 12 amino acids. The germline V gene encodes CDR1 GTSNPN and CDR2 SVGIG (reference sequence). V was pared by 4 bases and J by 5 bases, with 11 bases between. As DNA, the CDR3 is TGTGCCTGGACCTGGGGGAGGACTGAAGCTTTCTTT. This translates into CAWTWGRTEAFF.

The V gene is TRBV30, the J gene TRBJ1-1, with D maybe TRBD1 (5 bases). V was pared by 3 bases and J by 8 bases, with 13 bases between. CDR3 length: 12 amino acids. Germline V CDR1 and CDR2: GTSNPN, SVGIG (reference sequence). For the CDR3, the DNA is TGTGCCTGGAGCCCGAGTAGGGGAGAAGCTTTCTTT. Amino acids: CAWSPSRGEAFF.

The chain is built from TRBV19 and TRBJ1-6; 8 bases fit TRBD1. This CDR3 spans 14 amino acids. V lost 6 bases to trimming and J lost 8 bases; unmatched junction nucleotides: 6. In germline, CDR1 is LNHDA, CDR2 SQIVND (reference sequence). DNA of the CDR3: TGTGCCAGTAGACGACAGGGGAGCGATTCACCCCTCCACTTT. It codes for CASRRQGSDSPLHF.

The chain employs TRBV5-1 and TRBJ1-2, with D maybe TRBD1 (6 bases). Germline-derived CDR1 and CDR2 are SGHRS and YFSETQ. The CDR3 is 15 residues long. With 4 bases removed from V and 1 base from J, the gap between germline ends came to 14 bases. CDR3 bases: TGCGCCAGCAGCCTGTTTTGGGGGCGTAACTATGGCTACACCTTC. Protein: CASSLFWGRNYGYTF.

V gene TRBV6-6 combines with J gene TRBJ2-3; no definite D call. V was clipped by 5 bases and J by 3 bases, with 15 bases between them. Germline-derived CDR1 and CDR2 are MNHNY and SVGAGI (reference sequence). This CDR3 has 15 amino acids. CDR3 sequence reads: CASSPGWAWTDTQYF. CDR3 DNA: TGTGCCAGCAGTCCCGGTTGGGCGTGGACAGATACGCAGTATTTT.

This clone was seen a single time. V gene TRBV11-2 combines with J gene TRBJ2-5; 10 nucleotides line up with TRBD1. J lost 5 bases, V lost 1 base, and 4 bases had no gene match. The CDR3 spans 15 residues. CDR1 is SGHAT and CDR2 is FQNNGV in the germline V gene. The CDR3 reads CASSLGGTGEETQYF. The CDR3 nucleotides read TGTGCCAGCAGCTTAGGTGGGACAGGGGAGGAGACCCAGTACTTC. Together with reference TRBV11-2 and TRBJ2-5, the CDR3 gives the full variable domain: EAGVAQSPRYKIIEKRQSVAFWCNPISGHATLYWYQQILGQGPKLLIQFQNNGVVDDSQLPKDRFSAERLKGVDSTLKIQPAKLEDSAVYLCASSLGGTGEETQYFGPGTRLLVL.

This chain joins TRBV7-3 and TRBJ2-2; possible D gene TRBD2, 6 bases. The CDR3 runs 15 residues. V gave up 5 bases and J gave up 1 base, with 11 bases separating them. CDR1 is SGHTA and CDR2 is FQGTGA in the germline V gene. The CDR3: CASSPLGGNTGELFF. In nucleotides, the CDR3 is TGTGCCAGCAGCCCTCTCGGGGGGAACACCGGGGAGCTGTTTTTT.

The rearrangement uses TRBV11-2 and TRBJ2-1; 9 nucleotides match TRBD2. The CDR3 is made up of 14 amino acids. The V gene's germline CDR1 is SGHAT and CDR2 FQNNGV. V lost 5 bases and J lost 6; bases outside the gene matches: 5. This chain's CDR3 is CASSLSGRSNEQFF. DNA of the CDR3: TGTGCCAGCAGCCTTAGCGGGAGATCCAATGAGCAGTTCTTC.

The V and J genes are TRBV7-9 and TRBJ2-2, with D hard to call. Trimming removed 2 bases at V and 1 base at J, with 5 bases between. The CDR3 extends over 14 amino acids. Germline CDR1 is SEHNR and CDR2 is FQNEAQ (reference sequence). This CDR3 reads CASSLRENTGELFF. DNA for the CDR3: TGTGCCAGCAGCTTAAGAGAGAACACCGGGGAGCTGTTTTTT.

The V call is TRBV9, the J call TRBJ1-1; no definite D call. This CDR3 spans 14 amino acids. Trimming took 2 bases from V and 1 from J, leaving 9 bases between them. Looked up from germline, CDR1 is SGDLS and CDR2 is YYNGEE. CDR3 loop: CASSVLSKNTEAFF. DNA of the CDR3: TGTGCCAGCAGCGTTTTATCTAAGAACACTGAAGCTTTCTTT.

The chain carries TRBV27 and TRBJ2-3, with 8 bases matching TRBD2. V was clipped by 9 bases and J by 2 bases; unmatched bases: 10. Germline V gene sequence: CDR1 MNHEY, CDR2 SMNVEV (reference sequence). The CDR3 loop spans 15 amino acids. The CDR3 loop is CASIFSGGYTDTQYF. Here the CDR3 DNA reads TGTGCCAGTATATTCTCGGGGGGGTACACAGATACGCAGTATTTT.

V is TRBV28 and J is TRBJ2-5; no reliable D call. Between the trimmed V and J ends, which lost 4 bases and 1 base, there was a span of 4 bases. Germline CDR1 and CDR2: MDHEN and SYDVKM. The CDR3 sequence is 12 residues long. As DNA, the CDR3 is TGTGCCAGCAGTTCTGTCCAAGAGACCCAGTACTTC. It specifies CASSSVQETQYF.

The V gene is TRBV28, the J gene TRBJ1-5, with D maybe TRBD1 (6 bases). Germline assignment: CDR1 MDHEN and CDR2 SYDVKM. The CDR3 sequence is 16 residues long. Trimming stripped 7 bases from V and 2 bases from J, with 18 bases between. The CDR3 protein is CASTPLGGEGNQPQHF. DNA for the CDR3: TGTGCCAGCACCCCTCTTGGGGGCGAAGGCAATCAGCCCCAGCATTTT. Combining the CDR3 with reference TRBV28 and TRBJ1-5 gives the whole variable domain DVKVTQSSRYLVKRTGEKVFLECVQDMDHENMFWYRQDPGLGLRLIYFSYDVKMKEKGDIPEGYSVSREKKERFSLILESASTNQTSMYLCASTPLGGEGNQPQHFGDGTRLSIL.

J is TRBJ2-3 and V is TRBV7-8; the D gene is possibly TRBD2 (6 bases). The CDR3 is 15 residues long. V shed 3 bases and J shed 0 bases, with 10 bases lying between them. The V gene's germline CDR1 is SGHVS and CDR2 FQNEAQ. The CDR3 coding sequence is TGTGCCAGCAGCTTTAGCGGCCCTAGCACAGATACGCAGTATTTT. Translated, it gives CASSFSGPSTDTQYF.

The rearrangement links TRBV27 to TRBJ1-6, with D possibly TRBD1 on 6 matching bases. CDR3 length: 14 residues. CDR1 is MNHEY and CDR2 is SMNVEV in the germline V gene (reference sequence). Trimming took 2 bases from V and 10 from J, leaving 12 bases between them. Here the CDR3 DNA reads TGTGCCAGCAGTTTAAGCAGGGGAGGGTCACCCCTCCACTTT. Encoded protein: CASSLSRGGSPLHF.

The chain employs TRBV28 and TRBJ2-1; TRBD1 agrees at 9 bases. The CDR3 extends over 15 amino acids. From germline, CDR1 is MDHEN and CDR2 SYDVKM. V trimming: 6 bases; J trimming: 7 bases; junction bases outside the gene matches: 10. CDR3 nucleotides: TGTGCCAGCAGCACAACAGGGGGCGATGGGAATGAGCAGTTCTTC. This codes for CASSTTGGDGNEQFF.

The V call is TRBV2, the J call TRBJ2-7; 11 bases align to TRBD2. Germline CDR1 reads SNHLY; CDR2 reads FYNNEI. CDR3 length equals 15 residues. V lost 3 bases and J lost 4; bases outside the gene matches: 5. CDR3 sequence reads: CASSEEGLAVYEQYF. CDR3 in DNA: TGTGCCAGCAGTGAGGAGGGACTAGCGGTTTACGAGCAGTACTTC.

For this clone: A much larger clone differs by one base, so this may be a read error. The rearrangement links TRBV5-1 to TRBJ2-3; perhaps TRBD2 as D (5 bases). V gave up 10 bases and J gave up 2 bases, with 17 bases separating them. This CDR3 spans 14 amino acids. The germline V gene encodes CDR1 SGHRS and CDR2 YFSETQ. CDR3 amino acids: CACTGELYTDTQYF. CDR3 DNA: TGCGCCTGCACCGGGGAGCTTTACACAGATACGCAGTATTTT.

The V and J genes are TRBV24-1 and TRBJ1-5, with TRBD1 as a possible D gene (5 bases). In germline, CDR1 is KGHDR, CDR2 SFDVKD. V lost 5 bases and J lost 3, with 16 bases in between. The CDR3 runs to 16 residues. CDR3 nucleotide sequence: TGTGCCACCAGTGGGTCCGGGGAGGGGTCCAATCAGCCCCAGCATTTT. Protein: CATSGSGEGSNQPQHF.

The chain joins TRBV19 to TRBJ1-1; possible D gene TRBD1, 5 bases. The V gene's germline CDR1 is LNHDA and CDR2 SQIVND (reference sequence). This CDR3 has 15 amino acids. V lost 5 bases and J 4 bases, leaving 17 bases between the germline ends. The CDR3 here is CASSSARDYRTEAFF. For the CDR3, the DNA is TGTGCCAGTAGTTCAGCCAGGGATTACCGCACTGAAGCTTTCTTT.

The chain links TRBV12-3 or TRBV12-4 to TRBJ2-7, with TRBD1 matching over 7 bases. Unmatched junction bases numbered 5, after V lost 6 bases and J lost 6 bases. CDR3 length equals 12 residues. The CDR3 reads CASSRTGFEQYF. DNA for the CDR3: TGTGCCAGCAGCAGGACAGGATTCGAGCAGTACTTC.

This chain's CDR3 is CASSQARGGTEAFF. The CDR3, as DNA: TGTGCCAGCAGCCAAGCCAGGGGTGGAACTGAAGCTTTCTTT. The V gene is TRBV14, the J gene TRBJ1-1; maybe TRBD1 (6 bases). The CDR3 length is 14 residues. Germline loops: CDR1 SGHDN, CDR2 FVKESK. Trimming took 1 base from V and 5 from J, leaving 11 bases between them.

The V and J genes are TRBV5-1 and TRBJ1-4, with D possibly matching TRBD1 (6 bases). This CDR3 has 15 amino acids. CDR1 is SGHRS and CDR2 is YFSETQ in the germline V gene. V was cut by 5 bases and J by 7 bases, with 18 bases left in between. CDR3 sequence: CASRREGGRVEKLFF. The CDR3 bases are TGCGCCAGCAGGCGAGAGGGGGGGCGCGTTGAAAAACTGTTTTTT.